This T cell receptor beta chain was sequenced in a study of blood T cell repertoires in COVID-19. On the study more broadly: PBMCs, B-cell-depleted T cells, or T cells provided the cDNA or gDNA that made up the material.

Sequenced by immunoSEQ multiplex PCR; TCRdb stores in-frame clones only, minus some. The table has 150,000 or so clones, roughly 87% seen once. The source material was PBMCs or T cells enriched from blood (not recorded which). The TCR was taken from a woman aged 40 to 50 who had been exposed to COVID-19.

CDR3 protein: CASSKNRGGNEKLFF. In nucleotides, the CDR3 is TGTGCCAGCAGCAAAAACAGGGGTGGAAATGAAAAACTGTTTTTT. The J gene is TRBJ1-4, the V gene TRBV7-8; 7 nucleotides match TRBD1. In germline, CDR1 is SGHVS, CDR2 FQNEAQ. The CDR3 loop spans 15 amino acids. The trim removed 5 bases at V and 5 bases at J, leaving 8 bases unmatched.